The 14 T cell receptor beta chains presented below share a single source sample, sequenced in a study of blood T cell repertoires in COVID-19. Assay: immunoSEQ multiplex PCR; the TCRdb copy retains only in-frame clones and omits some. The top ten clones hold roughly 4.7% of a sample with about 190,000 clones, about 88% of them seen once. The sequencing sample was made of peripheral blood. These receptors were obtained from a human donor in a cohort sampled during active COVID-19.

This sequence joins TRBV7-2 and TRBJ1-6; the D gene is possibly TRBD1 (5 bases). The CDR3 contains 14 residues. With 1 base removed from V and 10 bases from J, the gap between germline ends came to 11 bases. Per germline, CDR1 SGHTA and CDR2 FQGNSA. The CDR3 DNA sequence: TGTGCCAGCAGCTTAGGGCAGGGTGGGTCACCCCTCCACTTT. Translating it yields CASSLGQGGSPLHF.

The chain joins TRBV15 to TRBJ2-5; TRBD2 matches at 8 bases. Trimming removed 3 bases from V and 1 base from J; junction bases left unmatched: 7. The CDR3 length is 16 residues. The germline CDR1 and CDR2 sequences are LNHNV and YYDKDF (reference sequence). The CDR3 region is CATSRRVTSGQETQYF. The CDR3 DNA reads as TGTGCCACCAGCAGGAGAGTCACTAGCGGCCAAGAGACCCAGTACTTC.

The chain's CDR3 is CASSFIRDSGPNQPQHF. The CDR3 bases are TGTGCCAGCAGCTTTATCCGGGACTCCGGCCCCAATCAGCCCCAGCATTTT. This sequence joins TRBV7-9 and TRBJ1-5; TRBD1 might be the D (5 bases). V dropped 3 bases and J dropped 3 bases, with 18 bases sitting between them. From germline, CDR1 is SEHNR and CDR2 FQNEAQ (reference sequence). The CDR3 extends over 17 amino acids.

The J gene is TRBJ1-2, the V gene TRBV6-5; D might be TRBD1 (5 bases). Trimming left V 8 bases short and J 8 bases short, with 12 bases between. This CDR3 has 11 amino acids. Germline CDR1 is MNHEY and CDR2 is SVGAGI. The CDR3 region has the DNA TGTGCCAGCGGAGCAGGGTTCGGCTACACCTTC. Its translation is CASGAGFGYTF.

The chain's CDR3 is CSTNKETQYF. CDR3 DNA sequence: TGCAGTACCAACAAAGAGACCCAGTACTTC. The V call is TRBV20-1, the J call TRBJ2-5; D is ambiguous. This CDR3 has 10 residues. CDR1 is DFQATT, CDR2 SNEGSKA, per germline (reference sequence). The ends were cut back, 8 bases at V and 3 bases at J, with 7 bases in the middle.

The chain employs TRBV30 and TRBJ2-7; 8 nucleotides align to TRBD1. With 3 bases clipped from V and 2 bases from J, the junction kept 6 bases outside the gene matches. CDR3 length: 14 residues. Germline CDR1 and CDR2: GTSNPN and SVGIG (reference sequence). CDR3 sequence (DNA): TGTGCCTGGAGCAGGGGACAGGAGCCCTACGAGCAGTACTTC. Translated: CAWSRGQEPYEQYF.

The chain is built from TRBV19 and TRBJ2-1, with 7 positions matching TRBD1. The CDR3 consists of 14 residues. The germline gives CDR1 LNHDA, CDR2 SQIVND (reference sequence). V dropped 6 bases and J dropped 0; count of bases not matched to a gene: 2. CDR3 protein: CASRRDSSYNEQFF. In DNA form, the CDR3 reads TGTGCCAGTAGAAGGGACAGCTCCTACAATGAGCAGTTCTTC.

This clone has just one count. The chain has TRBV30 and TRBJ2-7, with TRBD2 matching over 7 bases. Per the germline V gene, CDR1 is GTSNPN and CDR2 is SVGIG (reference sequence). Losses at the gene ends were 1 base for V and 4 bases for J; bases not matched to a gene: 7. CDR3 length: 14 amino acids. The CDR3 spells CAWSGGGSRYEQYF. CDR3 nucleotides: TGTGCCTGGAGTGGCGGCGGGAGTAGGTACGAGCAGTACTTC. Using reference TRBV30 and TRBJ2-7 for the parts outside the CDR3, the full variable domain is SQTIHQWPATLVQPVGSPLSLECTVEGTSNPNLYWYRQAAGRGLQLLFYSVGIGQISSEVPQNLSASRPQDRQFILSSKKLLLSDSGFYLCAWSGGGSRYEQYFGPGTRLTVT.

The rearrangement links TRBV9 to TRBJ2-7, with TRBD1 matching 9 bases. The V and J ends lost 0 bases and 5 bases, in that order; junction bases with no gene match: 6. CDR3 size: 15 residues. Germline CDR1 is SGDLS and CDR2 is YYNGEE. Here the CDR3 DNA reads TGTGCCAGCAGCGTAGCCGGGACAGGGAACGACGAGCAGTACTTC. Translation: CASSVAGTGNDEQYF.

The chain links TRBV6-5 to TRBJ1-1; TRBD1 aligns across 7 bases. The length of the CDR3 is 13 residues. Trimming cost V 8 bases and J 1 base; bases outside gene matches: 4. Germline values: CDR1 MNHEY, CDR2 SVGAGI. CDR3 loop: CASAGTANTEAFF. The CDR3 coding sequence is TGTGCCAGCGCCGGGACAGCGAACACTGAAGCTTTCTTT.

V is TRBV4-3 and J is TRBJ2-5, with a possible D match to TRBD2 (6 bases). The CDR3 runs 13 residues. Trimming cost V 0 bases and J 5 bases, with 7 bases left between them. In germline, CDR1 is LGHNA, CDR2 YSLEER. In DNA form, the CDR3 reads TGCGCCAGCAGCCAAGACGCGGGGGAGACCCAGTACTTC. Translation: CASSQDAGETQYF.

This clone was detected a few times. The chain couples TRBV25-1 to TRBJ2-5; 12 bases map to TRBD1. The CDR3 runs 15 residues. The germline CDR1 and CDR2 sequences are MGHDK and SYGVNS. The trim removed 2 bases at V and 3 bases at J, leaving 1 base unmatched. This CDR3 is CASSEGTGGKETQYF. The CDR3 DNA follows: TGTGCCAGCAGTGAAGGGACAGGGGGCAAAGAGACCCAGTACTTC.

CDR3 nucleotide sequence: TGTGCCAGTAGTACAATTTCAACTTCTAACTATGGCTACACCTTC. It codes for CASSTISTSNYGYTF. The V call is TRBV19, the J call TRBJ1-2, with D unresolved. The V end was cut by 4 bases, the J end by 0 bases, with 12 bases between. Germline V gives CDR1 LNHDA, CDR2 SQIVND (reference sequence). This CDR3 has 15 residues.

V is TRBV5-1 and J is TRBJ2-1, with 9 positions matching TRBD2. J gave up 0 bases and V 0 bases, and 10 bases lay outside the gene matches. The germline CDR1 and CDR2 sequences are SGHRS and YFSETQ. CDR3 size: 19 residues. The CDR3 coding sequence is TGCGCCAGCAGCTTGGTCTCCAGCGGGGGGTTTCTCTCCTACAATGAGCAGTTCTTC. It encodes CASSLVSSGGFLSYNEQFF. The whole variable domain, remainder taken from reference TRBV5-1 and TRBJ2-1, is KAGVTQTPRYLIKTRGQQVTLSCSPISGHRSVSWYQQTPGQGLQFLFEYFSETQRNKGNFPGRFSGRQFSNSRSEMNVSTLELGDSALYLCASSLVSSGGFLSYNEQFFGPGTRLTVL.